Below are 16 T cell receptor beta chains sequenced from a single sample in a study of blood T cells in healthy people across ages. A second PCR, run for about 7 to 12 cycles, used a sample-barcoded 5' primer plus a J-beta primer mix. TCRdb re-analysed the 5' RACE reads in MiXCR, keeping a single row per CDR3 protein. The sample contains 1.4 million to 1.5 million distinct CDR3 sequences, about 43% of which appear only once. The sequenced material came from blood. The receptors come from a woman aged 18-35 years in good health.

This clonotype was found a few times. The chain combines TRBV12-3 or TRBV12-4 with TRBJ2-1; 10 nucleotides line up with TRBD2. Trimming cost V 5 bases and J 8 bases; bases outside gene matches: 12. The CDR3 totals 16 residues. CDR3 coding DNA: TGTGCCAGCAGTCCCGGGGGTAGCGGGAGGAAGGATGAGCAGTTCTTC. Its translation is CASSPGGSGRKDEQFF.

This clonotype was seen only a few times. The chain couples TRBV30 to TRBJ2-5; D gene ambiguous. Trimming stripped 1 base from V and 2 bases from J, with 5 bases between. Looked up from germline, CDR1 is GTSNPN and CDR2 is SVGIG (reference sequence). There are 12 residues in the CDR3. CDR3 DNA sequence: TGTGCCTGGAGTGGGCAGCAAGAGACCCAGTACTTC. Amino acid sequence: CAWSGQQETQYF.

This clonotype came up a few times. The chain joins TRBV10-3 to TRBJ2-7; TRBD1 aligns across 12 bases. J was trimmed by 4 bases and V by 2 bases; bases with no gene match: 9. This CDR3 region has 17 residues. Germline V lookup: CDR1 ENHRY, CDR2 SYGVKD. The CDR3 nucleotides are TGTGCCATCAGTGAGGCCTCCGGGACAGGGGGCGGATACGAGCAGTACTTC. This gives the protein CAISEASGTGGGYEQYF.

This clonotype occurred a few times. The V gene is TRBV20-1, the J gene TRBJ2-3; 8 positions match TRBD2. The CDR3 runs to 14 residues. J lost 4 bases, V lost 3 bases, and 6 bases had no gene match. Germline V gene sequence: CDR1 DFQATT, CDR2 SNEGSKA (reference sequence). The chain's CDR3 is CSASQRGFPDTQYF. The CDR3 DNA is TGCAGTGCTAGTCAGCGGGGGTTCCCAGATACGCAGTATTTT.

V and J are TRBV6-5 and TRBJ2-7, with 14 bases fitting TRBD2. Germline CDR1 MNHEY, CDR2 SVGAGI. The CDR3 consists of 18 residues. J gave up 0 bases and V 4 bases, and 8 bases lay outside the gene matches. The CDR3 here is CASSSGLAGGLNSYEQYF. As DNA, the CDR3 is TGTGCCAGCAGTTCCGGACTAGCGGGAGGCCTTAACTCCTACGAGCAGTACTTC.

This clonotype was seen more than once but under ten times. The V call is TRBV5-1, the J call TRBJ2-5; D possibly corresponds to TRBD1 (6 bases). The CDR3 loop spans 15 amino acids. CDR1 and CDR2 (germline): SGHRS, YFSETQ. V lost 3 bases and J 4 bases, leaving 16 bases between the germline ends. Here the CDR3 reads CASSSPGTKAETQYF. Written as DNA, the CDR3 is TGCGCCAGCAGCTCCCCCGGGACAAAGGCAGAGACCCAGTACTTC. The full variable domain, rest sourced from reference TRBV5-1 and TRBJ2-5, is KAGVTQTPRYLIKTRGQQVTLSCSPISGHRSVSWYQQTPGQGLQFLFEYFSETQRNKGNFPGRFSGRQFSNSRSEMNVSTLELGDSALYLCASSSPGTKAETQYFGPGTRLLVL.

As to this clonotype: At one end the junction does not follow the germline gene, possibly because of a read error. The chain combines TRBV4-1 with TRBJ2-1; 8 bases match TRBD2. CDR3 length: 16 residues. The germline gives CDR1 MGHRA, CDR2 YSYEKL. The CDR3 spells CASSQDGSGADKEQFF. CDR3 nucleotide sequence: TGCGCCAGCAGCCAAGACGGTAGCGGGGCCGACAAGGAGCAGTTCTTC.

The rearrangement links TRBV29-1 to TRBJ1-2, with TRBD1 as a possible D gene (5 bases). V was clipped by 4 bases and J by 1 base, with 16 bases between them. Germline V lookup: CDR1 SQVTM, CDR2 ANQGSEA. The CDR3 consists of 15 residues. The CDR3 region has the DNA TGCAGCGTTGCATCCTTAGGGGCGAATAACTATGGCTACACCTTC. Translating gives CSVASLGANNYGYTF.

The table lists this clonotype with many counts. The chain carries TRBV5-4 and TRBJ2-7; unclear D gene. The germline V and J ends were trimmed by 0 bases and 2 bases, with 9 bases remaining between them. The CDR3 extends over 14 amino acids. Germline-derived CDR1 and CDR2 are SGHNT and YYREEE (reference sequence). CDR3 loop: CASSLEPETYEQYF. For the CDR3, the DNA is TGTGCCAGCAGCTTGGAACCGGAAACCTACGAGCAGTACTTC.

The sample holds one count of this clonotype. This rearrangement joins TRBV20-1 to TRBJ2-1; possibly TRBD2 for D (6 bases). Near its end, the DNA agrees better with TRBJ2-7, so the J call may be wrong. The CDR3 contains 17 residues. Germline CDR1 DFQATT, CDR2 SNEGSKA (reference sequence). As DNA, the CDR3 is TGCAGTGCTAGAGATCCTGGCGGGGCTAGCTCCTACAATGAGCAGTACTTC. This translates into CSARDPGGASSYNEQYF.

The chain uses TRBV27 and TRBJ2-3, with 12 bases fitting TRBD2. V gave up 4 bases and J gave up 2 bases; unmatched junction bases: 13. CDR1 is MNHEY, CDR2 SMNVEV, per germline (reference sequence). The CDR3 totals 19 residues. The DNA for the CDR3 is TGTGCCAGCAGTTACCGAGGACTAGCGGGGCCCGTTAACACAGATACGCAGTATTTT. This sequence encodes CASSYRGLAGPVNTDTQYF.

V and J are TRBV9 and TRBJ2-5, with TRBD2 identical over 9 bases. The CDR3 sequence is 15 residues long. The V gene end was trimmed by 2 bases and the J gene end by 1 base; junction bases not matched to a gene: 3. Germline assignment: CDR1 SGDLS and CDR2 YYNGEE. Written as DNA, the CDR3 is TGTGCCAGCAGCGTTGAGCGGGGGGCCCAAGAGACCCAGTACTTC. Residues: CASSVERGAQETQYF. The entire variable domain, with the rest obtained from reference TRBV9 and TRBJ2-5, is as follows: DSGVTQTPKHLITATGQRVTLRCSPRSGDLSVYWYQQSLDQGLQFLIQYYNGEERAKGNILERFSAQQFPDLHSELNLSSLELGDSALYFCASSVERGAQETQYFGPGTRLLVL.

The chain combines TRBV20-1 with TRBJ1-2; possibly TRBD1 for D (6 bases). The V and J ends lost 6 bases and 2 bases respectively, with 19 bases between them. The length of the CDR3 is 15 residues. CDR1 and CDR2 from the germline V gene are DFQATT and SNEGSKA (reference sequence). The CDR3 nucleotides are TGCAGTGCCGCCGGGTGGGCGCAGGGGAACTATGGCTACACCTTC. Amino acids: CSAAGWAQGNYGYTF.

The table lists this clonotype with a few counts. This chain joins TRBV15 and TRBJ2-5; tentatively, D is TRBD1 or TRBD2 (5 bases each). This CDR3 spans 15 amino acids. Trimming pared 0 bases from V and 11 bases from J, leaving 19 bases between. CDR1 and CDR2 (germline): LNHNV, YYDKDF (reference sequence). This CDR3 is CATSRDLSGRDEQYF. The CDR3 region has the DNA TGTGCCACCAGCAGAGATTTATCAGGGAGAGATGAGCAGTACTTC.

This chain joins TRBV4-2 and TRBJ1-2; a weak D match, TRBD1 (5 bases). Per germline, CDR1 LGHNA and CDR2 YNFKEQ. V was cut by 1 base and J by 2 bases, with 14 bases left in between. The CDR3 length is 16 residues. The CDR3 loop is CASSQVTGDLNYGYTF. CDR3 coding DNA: TGTGCCAGCAGCCAAGTGACGGGGGACCTAAACTATGGCTACACCTTC.

The table lists this clonotype with many counts. The chain uses TRBV7-9 and TRBJ1-5, with 10 bases lining up with TRBD1. V was pared by 6 bases and J by 6 bases, with 5 bases of the junction left unmatched. CDR1 SEHNR and CDR2 FQNEAQ come from the germline V gene (reference sequence). This CDR3 spans 14 amino acids. The CDR3 DNA reads TGTGCCAGCAGTTCGACAGGGGGCCCTCAGCCCCAGCATTTT. It specifies CASSSTGGPQPQHF.